These 21 T cell receptor beta chains were all obtained from the same sample, sequenced in a study of T cells in tumors after PD-1 blockade (dated 2019 in TCRdb). The method behind the library was the immunoSEQ multiplex PCR assay. TCRdb re-hosts the immuneACCESS table, in-frame sequences only. Its copies lack some clones; in the studies checked, an unresolved V gene accounts for under half of them, and the cause for the rest is not known. This sample comprises more than 8,000 clones, less than 80% of them detected only once. Under 6% of the sample is in the top ten clones. The time point label on this specimen signifies: after anti-PD-1 therapy. Sequencing was performed on tumor tissue, taken after anti-PD-1 treatment. These receptors originate from a human donor with basal cell carcinoma.

In this sample, this clone turned up once. The rearrangement links TRBV29-1 to TRBJ1-1; D is uncertain. This CDR3 has 13 residues. Trimming left V 6 bases short and J 1 base short, with 12 bases between. Germline-derived CDR1 and CDR2 are SQVTM and ANQGSEA. CDR3 sequence reads: CSVRRETNTEAFF. CDR3 bases: TGCAGCGTGCGACGGGAAACGAACACTGAAGCTTTCTTT.

The chain carries TRBV6-2 or TRBV6-3 and TRBJ1-4; no clear D gene. Per germline, CDR1 MNHEY and CDR2 SVGEGT. There are 14 residues in the CDR3. V lost 6 bases and J lost 7, with 15 bases in between. CDR3 in amino acids: CASSLALWGEKLFF. The CDR3 DNA follows: TGTGCCAGCAGCCTAGCCCTCTGGGGTGAAAAACTGTTTTTT.

The chain has TRBV5-8 and TRBJ1-5; tentatively, D is TRBD1 (5 bases). The V gene's germline CDR1 is SGHTS and CDR2 YDEGEE. V was cut by 0 bases and J by 3 bases, with 7 bases left in between. The CDR3 is made up of 14 amino acids. In DNA form, the CDR3 reads TGTGCCAGCAGCTTGGAGGGGAACAATCAGCCCCAGCATTTT. The encoded protein is CASSLEGNNQPQHF.

The V and J genes are TRBV14 and TRBJ1-1; a possible D gene is TRBD1 (6 bases). CDR1 is SGHDN and CDR2 is FVKESK in the germline V gene. Trimming cost V 4 bases and J 1 base, with 10 bases left between them. The CDR3 extends over 14 amino acids. The chain's CDR3 is CASSLPGQNTEAFF. The CDR3 DNA sequence: TGTGCCAGCAGCCTCCCGGGACAGAACACTGAAGCTTTCTTT.

V usage is TRBV7-9 and J usage is TRBJ2-5; 9 bases are shared with TRBD1. V trimming: 1 base; J trimming: 3 bases; junction bases outside the gene matches: 15. The CDR3 covers 19 residues. Germline loops: CDR1 SEHNR, CDR2 FQNEAQ (reference sequence). The CDR3 sequence: CASSLVPFPTGGYKETQYF. CDR3 sequence (DNA): TGTGCCAGCAGCTTAGTCCCATTCCCGACAGGGGGGTATAAAGAGACCCAGTACTTC.

The V call is TRBV7-9, the J call TRBJ1-5, with D tentatively TRBD1 (6 bases). V gave up 3 bases and J gave up 3 bases, with 12 bases separating them. Germline V lookup: CDR1 SEHNR, CDR2 FQNEAQ (reference sequence). The CDR3 contains 15 residues. This chain's CDR3 is CASSFSGTHNQPQHF. DNA of the CDR3: TGTGCCAGCAGCTTTTCCGGGACACACAATCAGCCCCAGCATTTT.

This clone was recorded a few times. The chain links TRBV5-1 to TRBJ2-1; 9 bases match TRBD2. CDR1 SGHRS and CDR2 YFSETQ come from the germline V gene. The J segment lost 3 bases and the V segment lost 4 bases, leaving 5 bases of the junction unmatched. The CDR3 length is 15 residues. CDR3 amino acids: CASSPSGVFYNEQFF. The CDR3 DNA reads TGCGCCAGCAGCCCTAGCGGGGTTTTCTACAATGAGCAGTTCTTC.

The chain combines TRBV6-6 with TRBJ2-3; unclear D gene. The germline V gene encodes CDR1 MNHNY and CDR2 SVGAGI (reference sequence). The V end was cut by 2 bases, the J end by 2 bases, with 8 bases between. The length of the CDR3 is 14 residues. The CDR3 DNA reads as TGTGCCAGCAGTTACCTGCGGAACACAGATACGCAGTATTTT. It translates to CASSYLRNTDTQYF.

The chain uses TRBV6-2 or TRBV6-3 and TRBJ1-5; a weak D match, TRBD1 (5 bases). The CDR3 totals 14 residues. V was shortened by 4 bases and J by 0 bases, with 7 bases between the two germline ends. Germline CDR1 and CDR2: MNHEY and SVGEGT. For the CDR3, the DNA is TGTGCCAGCAGTTGGGGGGGTAGCAATCAGCCCCAGCATTTT. Protein: CASSWGGSNQPQHF.

This chain joins TRBV6-4 and TRBJ1-1; D ambiguous. Trimming removed 4 bases at V and 0 bases at J, with 18 bases between. Germline CDR1 reads MRHNA; CDR2 reads SNTAGT. This CDR3 has 17 amino acids. The DNA for the CDR3 is TGTGCCAGCAGTGGGCAGCCGAAATTCTTTATGAACACTGAAGCTTTCTTT. Amino acids: CASSGQPKFFMNTEAFF.

V usage is TRBV14 and J usage is TRBJ2-1; 8 positions agree with TRBD2. The CDR3 extends over 14 amino acids. CDR1 is SGHDN and CDR2 is FVKESK in the germline V gene. V was clipped by 4 bases and J by 10 bases; unmatched bases: 9. The CDR3 protein is CASSLQRGRGEQFF. CDR3 nucleotides: TGTGCCAGCAGCCTCCAGCGGGGGCGCGGGGAGCAGTTCTTC.

The chain combines TRBV5-4 with TRBJ2-1, with 14 bases that match TRBD2. Germline V gene data show CDR1 as SGHNT and CDR2 as YYREEE (reference sequence). V lost 0 bases to trimming and J lost 4 bases; unmatched junction nucleotides: 6. This CDR3 is 18 amino acids long. Here the CDR3 reads CASSLAGTSGGRYNEQFF. CDR3 DNA: TGTGCCAGCAGCTTGGCCGGGACTAGCGGGGGCCGATACAATGAGCAGTTCTTC.

This clone was detected only a few times. The J gene is TRBJ2-3, the V gene TRBV2; TRBD1 agrees at 7 bases. V gave up 8 bases and J gave up 6 bases; unmatched junction bases: 14. This CDR3 is 15 amino acids long. Germline assignment: CDR1 SNHLY and CDR2 FYNNEI. DNA of the CDR3: TGTGCCAGCTTGTTAGGGGGCGTGCGGGCGGATACGCAGTATTTT. This gives the protein CASLLGGVRADTQYF.

The chain is built from TRBV10-3 and TRBJ1-2, with TRBD1 matching over 8 bases. Germline values: CDR1 ENHRY, CDR2 SYGVKD. This CDR3 comprises 14 residues. The V and J ends lost 5 bases and 5 bases, in that order; junction bases with no gene match: 7. CDR3 in amino acids: CAISTRTGRYGYTF. The CDR3 nucleotides read TGTGCCATCAGTACACGGACAGGGAGGTATGGCTACACCTTC.

The genes are TRBV3-1 (or the pseudogene TRBV3-2) and TRBJ1-6; D uncertain. This CDR3 comprises 12 residues. Per germline, CDR1 LGHDT and CDR2 YNNKEL (reference sequence). Trimming stripped 2 bases from V and 9 bases from J, with 5 bases between. CDR3 sequence: CASSQRTSPLHF. The CDR3 region has the DNA TGTGCCAGCAGCCAAAGGACTTCACCCCTCCACTTT.

The sample holds a few counts of this clone. The rearrangement joins TRBV5-1 to TRBJ2-7; a weak D match, TRBD1 (6 bases). Deletions cut 2 bases from V and 0 bases from J, with 9 bases between. CDR1 and CDR2 (germline): SGHRS, YFSETQ. The CDR3 loop spans 14 amino acids. The CDR3 here is CASSLQGSSYEQYF. CDR3 nucleotide sequence: TGCGCCAGCAGCTTACAGGGAAGCTCCTACGAGCAGTACTTC.

CDR3 sequence reads: CSASSGTGSSEQYF. The CDR3, as DNA: TGCAGTGCTAGTTCAGGGACAGGGTCGTCGGAGCAGTACTTC. This chain connects TRBV20-1 to TRBJ2-7; TRBD1 agrees at 9 bases. The CDR3 spans 14 residues. Germline CDR1 is DFQATT and CDR2 is SNEGSKA (reference sequence). J lost 7 bases, V lost 3 bases, and 10 bases had no gene match.

V is TRBV6-6 and J is TRBJ1-5; the D gene is possibly TRBD1 (5 bases). Trimming removed 5 bases from V and 7 bases from J, with 15 bases in between. CDR3 length equals 14 residues. In germline, CDR1 is MNHNY, CDR2 SVGAGI (reference sequence). The DNA for the CDR3 is TGTGCCAGCAGTCCCGGGGACGCCCTCCAGCCCCAGCATTTT. It specifies CASSPGDALQPQHF.

Regarding this clone: The same CDR3 arises from other DNA sequences in this sample as well. The chain joins TRBV2 to TRBJ1-2, with 8 nucleotides matching TRBD1. CDR1 SNHLY and CDR2 FYNNEI come from the germline V gene. V gave up 7 bases and J gave up 4 bases; unmatched junction bases: 11. The length of the CDR3 is 15 residues. The CDR3 region has the DNA TGTGCCAGCACCTCGGACAGGGCGGGTGTCTATGGCTACACCTTC. Translated: CASTSDRAGVYGYTF.

J is TRBJ1-6 and V is TRBV5-1, with 7 bases aligning to TRBD1. J was trimmed by 8 bases and V by 2 bases; bases with no gene match: 7. The CDR3 is made up of 15 amino acids. Germline V CDR1 and CDR2: SGHRS, YFSETQ. The DNA of the CDR3 is TGCGCCAGCAGCTTACAGGGGAGCGGGGATTCACCCCTCCACTTT. It is translated as CASSLQGSGDSPLHF.

V is TRBV9 and J is TRBJ1-1; 9 bases map to TRBD1. CDR3 length: 15 residues. Germline V gives CDR1 SGDLS, CDR2 YYNGEE. The V and J ends lost 3 bases and 4 bases, in that order; junction bases with no gene match: 7. The CDR3 nucleotides are TGTGCCAGCAGCGGATTGACAGGGGGAACCACTGAAGCTTTCTTT. This encodes CASSGLTGGTTEAFF.